The present T cell receptor beta chain was sequenced within a study of cytomegalovirus exposure and HLA in healthy donors. Study-wide results and limits: CMV serostatus was the only recorded immune exposure for donors. Across all donors, roughly uniform sequencing depth was an assumption of the presence/absence analyses.

A multiplex PCR was run with 60 Vbeta primers and 13 Jbeta primers. Assay used: immunoSEQ multiplex PCR; TCRdb lists only in-frame clones, some missing. The sample holds around 150,000 clones, around 88% seen once. Despite likely unrecorded immune exposures, the donors were nominally healthy at the time of sampling. This clone was counted once. Its cognate antigen is unknown. The germline V and J ends were trimmed by 11 bases and 0 bases, with 14 bases remaining between them. The CDR3 is 13 residues long. The V gene's germline CDR1 is MNHEY and CDR2 SVGAGI. The receptor's source is a woman aged 30 to 39 in good health and CMV-seronegative. Sequencing was done on a sample of PBMCs. This rearrangement joins TRBV6-5 to TRBJ2-7; D is ambiguous. CDR3 region: CAARQAYSYEQYF. CDR3 nucleotides: TGTGCCGCCCGCCAGGCGTACTCCTACGAGCAGTACTTC.